One and the same sample provided the 30 T cell receptor beta chains below, sequenced in a study of blood T cell repertoires in COVID-19. The method was immunoSEQ multiplex PCR; TCRdb's version includes in-frame clones alone and lacks a portion of them. The profile covers roughly 190,000 clones, with around 84% appearing a single time and around 21% taken by the ten largest. The sample comprised peripheral blood. The receptors derive from a human donor in a cohort sampled during active COVID-19.

V gene TRBV28 combines with J gene TRBJ2-7, with TRBD1 identical over 8 bases. Looked up from germline, CDR1 is MDHEN and CDR2 is SYDVKM. Trimming cost V 5 bases and J 12 bases; bases outside gene matches: 9. The CDR3 runs 12 residues. The CDR3 coding sequence is TGTGCCAGCAGTGGGTGGGACAGGACCACGTACTTC. This encodes CASSGWDRTTYF.

The rearrangement uses TRBV11-1 and TRBJ2-7; D might be TRBD1 (6 bases). The germline V gene has CDR1 SGHAT and CDR2 FQDESV (reference sequence). There are 15 residues in the CDR3. V lost 5 bases and J lost 0, with 14 bases in between. In DNA form, the CDR3 reads TGTGCCAGCAGCCTCTCGGAGACAGGCTCCTACGAGCAGTACTTC. Its protein product is CASSLSETGSYEQYF. Full variable domain (rest looked up from reference TRBV11-1 and TRBJ2-7): EAEVAQSPRYKITEKSQAVAFWCDPISGHATLYWYRQILGQGPELLVQFQDESVVDDSQLPKDRFSAERLKGVDSTLKIQPAELGDSAMYLCASSLSETGSYEQYFGPGTRLTVT.

The chain is built from TRBV19 and TRBJ2-2, with D perhaps matching TRBD1 (5 bases). Looked up from germline, CDR1 is LNHDA and CDR2 is SQIVND (reference sequence). V shed 7 bases and J shed 4 bases, with 13 bases lying between them. The CDR3 extends over 14 amino acids. CDR3 coding DNA: TGTGCCAGTAATTTCAGGGTGGTCACCGGGGAGCTGTTTTTT. Protein sequence: CASNFRVVTGELFF.

The V and J genes are TRBV20-1 and TRBJ2-1; D perhaps matches TRBD2 (6 bases). Trimming removed 3 bases at V and 0 bases at J, with 9 bases between. Germline V gene data show CDR1 as DFQATT and CDR2 as SNEGSKA (reference sequence). The CDR3 contains 14 residues. The CDR3: CSASGLRSYNEQFF. The CDR3 coding sequence is TGCAGTGCTAGTGGACTACGCTCCTACAATGAGCAGTTCTTC.

The chain carries TRBV5-1 and TRBJ2-5; TRBD1 agrees at 9 bases. V gave up 4 bases and J gave up 5 bases; unmatched junction bases: 9. The CDR3 consists of 15 residues. CDR1 and CDR2 (germline): SGHRS, YFSETQ. The CDR3 sequence is CASSPGQGFRETQYF. CDR3 in DNA: TGCGCCAGCAGCCCCGGACAGGGGTTCAGGGAGACCCAGTACTTC.

This clone has just a few counts. V and J are TRBV20-1 and TRBJ1-4, with D perhaps matching TRBD1 (6 bases). Germline CDR1 and CDR2: DFQATT and SNEGSKA (reference sequence). The CDR3 has 16 amino acids. Trimming took 3 bases from V and 6 from J, leaving 20 bases between them. The CDR3 DNA is TGCAGTGCTAGTAAAAGATTCGGGGGGCTGGATGAAAAACTGTTTTTT. Translating it yields CSASKRFGGLDEKLFF.

J is TRBJ2-7 and V is TRBV27, with TRBD1 matching over 10 bases. There are 15 residues in the CDR3. CDR1 and CDR2 (germline): MNHEY, SMNVEV (reference sequence). With 5 bases clipped from V and 2 bases from J, the junction kept 6 bases outside the gene matches. CDR3 nucleotides: TGTGCCAGCAGTACTCGACAGGGGGCGGCCTACGAGCAGTACTTC. Translating gives CASSTRQGAAYEQYF.

The rearrangement links TRBV15 to TRBJ1-6; D is possibly TRBD1 (5 bases). In germline, CDR1 is LNHNV, CDR2 YYDKDF (reference sequence). The V end lost 0 bases, the J end lost 11 bases, and 8 bases lay between the germline ends. CDR3 length: 13 amino acids. CDR3 residues: CATSRDWGAPLHF. In DNA, the CDR3 is TGTGCCACCAGCAGAGATTGGGGGGCACCCCTCCACTTT. The entire variable domain, with the rest obtained from reference TRBV15 and TRBJ1-6, is as follows: DAMVIQNPRYQVTQFGKPVTLSCSQTLNHNVMYWYQQKSSQAPKLLFHYYDKDFNNEADTPDNFQSRRPNTSFCFLDIRSPGLGDTAMYLCATSRDWGAPLHFGNGTRLTVT.

CDR3 residues: CASSEAPGQGYEQYV. CDR3 bases: TGTGCCAGCAGTGAAGCCCCCGGACAGGGGTACGAGCAGTACGTC. This chain joins TRBV6-1 and TRBJ2-7, with TRBD1 matching 9 bases. The V and J ends lost 0 bases and 4 bases, in that order; junction bases with no gene match: 4. CDR3 length: 15 amino acids. Germline V gives CDR1 MNHNS, CDR2 SASEGT.

The CDR3 nucleotides are TGTGCCATCAGTGAGTCTAAACAGGGGCTTCAGGGGCAAGAGACCCAGTACTTC. This encodes CAISESKQGLQGQETQYF. The chain uses TRBV10-3 and TRBJ2-5; 7 bases are shared with TRBD1. The V and J ends lost 0 bases and 2 bases, in that order; junction bases with no gene match: 12. Germline V gene lookup returns CDR1 ENHRY and CDR2 SYGVKD. CDR3 length: 18 residues.

This sequence joins TRBV28 and TRBJ2-3; 7 bases match TRBD1. Germline trimming cut 3 bases from V and 0 bases from J; bases unmatched to any gene: 0. Germline CDR1 is MDHEN and CDR2 is SYDVKM. The CDR3 has 14 residues. CDR3 in DNA: TGTGCCAGCAGTTTGGACAGGAGCACAGATACGCAGTATTTT. Translating gives CASSLDRSTDTQYF.

This clone has a single count. The V call is TRBV27, the J call TRBJ2-2, with TRBD2 identical over 14 bases. V lost 7 bases to trimming and J lost 9 bases; unmatched junction nucleotides: 7. CDR1 and CDR2 (germline): MNHEY, SMNVEV (reference sequence). The CDR3 is 15 amino acids. In DNA, the CDR3 is TGTGCCAGCACAGGGACTAGCGGGAGAAGTAGGGAGCTGTTTTTT. Protein: CASTGTSGRSRELFF.

This chain uses TRBV5-1 with TRBJ2-2; D remains ambiguous. This CDR3 has 16 residues. V lost 0 bases to trimming and J lost 5 bases, with 14 bases between them. The germline gives CDR1 SGHRS, CDR2 YFSETQ. This CDR3 reads CASSLGVPGITGELFF. CDR3 in DNA: TGCGCCAGCAGCTTGGGGGTCCCAGGTATAACCGGGGAGCTGTTTTTT.

This chain links TRBV19 with TRBJ1-1; 7 positions match TRBD1. There are 14 residues in the CDR3. Germline loops: CDR1 LNHDA, CDR2 SQIVND (reference sequence). The junction had 9 bases not matched to a gene; V was cut back by 7 bases and J by 4 bases. CDR3 residues: CASKARQGVTEAFF. DNA for the CDR3: TGTGCCAGTAAGGCTCGGCAGGGGGTCACTGAAGCTTTCTTT.

This clone was recorded once. The chain employs TRBV9 and TRBJ2-2; 15 nucleotides agree with TRBD2. V lost 3 bases to trimming and J lost 0 bases; unmatched junction nucleotides: 0. Germline CDR1 is SGDLS and CDR2 is YYNGEE. The CDR3 loop spans 17 amino acids. CDR3 loop: CASSGTSGGANTGELFF. In DNA form, the CDR3 reads TGTGCCAGCAGCGGGACTAGCGGGGGGGCGAACACCGGGGAGCTGTTTTTT.

The V gene is TRBV12-3 or TRBV12-4, the J gene TRBJ2-5; D might be TRBD2 (5 bases). Trimming shortened V by 6 bases and J by 5 bases, and 13 bases separated the two germline ends. The CDR3 loop spans 13 amino acids. Written as DNA, the CDR3 is TGTGCCAGCAGCCGAGGGAGTTTGGAGACCCAGTACTTC. The encoded protein is CASSRGSLETQYF.

V gene TRBV18 combines with J gene TRBJ2-6; TRBD1 matches at 10 bases. This CDR3 has 20 residues. V trimming: 2 bases; J trimming: 4 bases; junction bases outside the gene matches: 14. Germline CDR1 KGHSH, CDR2 LQKENI. Here the CDR3 DNA reads TGTGCCAGCTCACCATTTTTTCTAAGGACAGGGGGTTCCGGGGCCAACGTCCTGACTTTC. Protein product: CASSPFFLRTGGSGANVLTF.

V and J are TRBV5-1 and TRBJ2-7, with unresolved D. Germline values: CDR1 SGHRS, CDR2 YFSETQ. The CDR3 is 14 residues long. Trimming removed 2 bases at V and 0 bases at J, with 9 bases between. The CDR3 DNA follows: TGCGCCAGCAGCTTATTACTCGACTCCTACGAGCAGTACTTC. As protein: CASSLLLDSYEQYF.

The gene calls are TRBV29-1 and TRBJ2-1; 9 nucleotides line up with TRBD2. This CDR3 has 15 amino acids. V lost 4 bases, J lost 7 bases, and 11 bases stayed unmatched. Germline lookup yields CDR1 SQVTM and CDR2 ANQGSEA. DNA for the CDR3: TGCAGCGTTGCCCTACAATCGAGCGGGGGGAATGAGCAGTTCTTC. Translated: CSVALQSSGGNEQFF.

This sequence joins TRBV6-5 and TRBJ1-2; tentatively, D is TRBD1 (5 bases). The CDR3 runs to 13 residues. V was cut by 6 bases and J by 4 bases, with 12 bases left in between. Per the germline V gene, CDR1 is MNHEY and CDR2 is SVGAGI. DNA of the CDR3: TGTGCCAGCAGCATCGGGGGAAGCTATGGCTACACCTTC. Residues: CASSIGGSYGYTF.

V is TRBV12-3 or TRBV12-4 and J is TRBJ1-6, with no clear D. V dropped 1 base and J dropped 14 bases, with 12 bases sitting between them. The CDR3 length is 13 residues. The CDR3 here is CASSLGSTSSLHF. The CDR3 region has the DNA TGTGCCAGCAGTTTAGGGAGTACTTCTTCCCTCCACTTT.

Only one count was recorded for this clone. The chain joins TRBV30 to TRBJ2-5, with D possibly matching TRBD2 (5 bases). V lost 0 bases to trimming and J lost 5 bases, with 13 bases between them. CDR3 length: 14 residues. Germline V lookup: CDR1 GTSNPN, CDR2 SVGIG (reference sequence). The CDR3 loop reads CAWSVLSGGETQYF. CDR3 sequence (DNA): TGTGCCTGGAGTGTATTGAGCGGTGGGGAGACCCAGTACTTC. Looking up the rest from reference TRBV30 and TRBJ2-5 gives the full variable domain: SQTIHQWPATLVQPVGSPLSLECTVEGTSNPNLYWYRQAAGRGLQLLFYSVGIGQISSEVPQNLSASRPQDRQFILSSKKLLLSDSGFYLCAWSVLSGGETQYFGPGTRLLVL.

This chain uses TRBV7-9 with TRBJ2-5, with 8 bases matching TRBD1. The germline V gene has CDR1 SEHNR and CDR2 FQNEAQ (reference sequence). This CDR3 comprises 16 residues. Trimming took 6 bases from V and 4 from J; bases not matched to a gene: 13. The CDR3 coding sequence is TGTGCCAGCAGTTCTAGACAGGGGTCCCTTGGAGAGACCCAGTACTTC. The encoded protein is CASSSRQGSLGETQYF.

This clone occurred a few times. This chain links TRBV2 with TRBJ2-2, with D uncertain. Germline CDR1 is SNHLY and CDR2 is FYNNEI. Deletions cut 6 bases from V and 3 bases from J, with 8 bases between. The CDR3 extends over 13 amino acids. The CDR3 spells CASSVSYTGELFF. CDR3 nucleotide sequence: TGTGCCAGCAGCGTGTCGTACACCGGGGAGCTGTTTTTT.

This clone has a handful of counts. The chain combines TRBV10-3 with TRBJ1-1; tentatively, D is TRBD1 (5 bases). Trimming cost V 10 bases and J 0 bases, with 12 bases left between them. The CDR3 consists of 13 residues. The germline V gene has CDR1 ENHRY and CDR2 SYGVKD. CDR3 amino acids: CATQAGVNTEAFF. Written as DNA, the CDR3 is TGTGCCACCCAGGCGGGGGTGAACACTGAAGCTTTCTTT.

This clone was seen more than once but under ten times. This chain joins TRBV29-1 and TRBJ1-4; 7 bases are shared with TRBD1. The length of the CDR3 is 13 residues. The germline CDR1 and CDR2 sequences are SQVTM and ANQGSEA. Trimming cost V 4 bases and J 6 bases; bases outside gene matches: 5. CDR3: CSVGARGYEKLFF. For the CDR3, the DNA is TGCAGCGTTGGCGCCAGGGGGTATGAAAAACTGTTTTTT.

The V call is TRBV10-1, the J call TRBJ1-6; D ambiguous. Germline lookup yields CDR1 WNHNN and CDR2 SYGVQD (reference sequence). The CDR3 is 16 residues long. Trimming removed 1 base at V and 6 bases at J, with 13 bases between. CDR3 sequence: CASSEFQEVSNSPLHF. CDR3 bases: TGCGCCAGCAGTGAGTTTCAGGAGGTATCTAATTCACCCCTCCACTTT.

The rearrangement uses TRBV2 and TRBJ2-3; 7 nucleotides match TRBD1. The junction had 11 bases not matched to a gene; V was cut back by 6 bases and J by 5 bases. This CDR3 spans 15 amino acids. Per the germline V gene, CDR1 is SNHLY and CDR2 is FYNNEI. CDR3 region: CASRPNRGLEDTQYF. CDR3 DNA sequence: TGTGCCAGCAGGCCAAACAGGGGTTTGGAAGATACGCAGTATTTT. The entire variable domain, with the rest obtained from reference TRBV2 and TRBJ2-3, is as follows: EPEVTQTPSHQVTQMGQEVILRCVPISNHLYFYWYRQILGQKVEFLVSFYNNEISEKSEIFDDQFSVERPDGSNFTLKIRSTKLEDSAMYFCASRPNRGLEDTQYFGPGTRLTVL.

This chain links TRBV3-1 (or the pseudogene TRBV3-2) with TRBJ2-3; tentative D call: TRBD2 (5 bases). V shed 2 bases and J shed 8 bases, with 14 bases lying between them. Germline V lookup: CDR1 LGHDT, CDR2 YNNKEL (reference sequence). This CDR3 has 14 amino acids. In nucleotides, the CDR3 is TGTGCCAGCAGCCAAAGAGACTATAAGGGTACGCAGTATTTT. Its translation is CASSQRDYKGTQYF.

This clone appeared once. V gene TRBV18 combines with J gene TRBJ1-1; TRBD1 is a possible D gene (5 bases). The CDR3 consists of 14 residues. Trimming took 5 bases from V and 0 from J, leaving 10 bases between them. Germline V gives CDR1 KGHSH, CDR2 LQKENI. CDR3: CASSEDNMNTEAFF. CDR3 bases: TGTGCCAGCTCAGAGGACAATATGAACACTGAAGCTTTCTTT.